The 29 T cell receptor beta chains listed next were all sequenced from one sample in a study of early T cells in non-severe SARS-CoV-2 infection. TCRdb itself ran the 5' RACE reads through MiXCR, one entry per CDR3 protein. The sample consists of 65,000 to 95,000 distinct CDR3 sequences, 9% to 10% of them appearing once. Sequenced material: whole blood. The receptors shown here come from an adult who was a healthcare worker with PCR-confirmed SARS-CoV-2 infection or an uninfected control (not recorded which).

There are many counts of this clonotype. The genes are TRBV27 and TRBJ1-1; TRBD1 might be the D (5 bases). The V gene's germline CDR1 is MNHEY and CDR2 SMNVEV (reference sequence). Trimming took 6 bases from V and 4 from J, leaving 12 bases between them. This CDR3 has 13 amino acids. The CDR3 loop reads CASRGRLTTEAFF. The CDR3 region has the DNA TGTGCCAGCAGGGGACGACTCACCACTGAAGCTTTCTTT.

This clonotype was detected ten times or more. The chain carries TRBV6-4 and TRBJ2-1, with 9 bases lining up with TRBD2. Germline trimming cut 2 bases from V and 6 bases from J; bases unmatched to any gene: 5. The CDR3 consists of 15 residues. Germline CDR1 and CDR2: MRHNA and SNTAGT. The CDR3 is CASSDGLAGSNEQFF. The CDR3 nucleotides read TGTGCCAGCAGTGACGGGCTAGCGGGAAGCAATGAGCAGTTCTTC.

The CDR3, as DNA: TGCAGTGCTAGGTCCCAAGAGACCCAGTACTTC. Its translation: CSARSQETQYF. V and J are TRBV20-1 and TRBJ2-5; no clear D. V shed 3 bases and J shed 1 base, with 3 bases lying between them. There are 11 residues in the CDR3. Germline values: CDR1 DFQATT, CDR2 SNEGSKA (reference sequence).

A few counts support this clonotype. J is TRBJ1-4 and V is TRBV20-1, with TRBD1 matching 7 bases. The CDR3 extends over 16 amino acids. Germline V CDR1 and CDR2: DFQATT, SNEGSKA (reference sequence). Unmatched junction bases numbered 9, after V lost 0 bases and J lost 5 bases. The CDR3 sequence is CSARDPYRGINEKLFF. CDR3 in DNA: TGCAGTGCTAGAGATCCCTACAGGGGAATAAATGAAAAACTGTTTTTT.

The chain couples TRBV15 to TRBJ2-3; TRBD2 matches 9 bases. After removal of 0 bases from V and 3 bases from J, the junction contained 4 bases not matched to a gene. In germline, CDR1 is LNHNV, CDR2 YYDKDF (reference sequence). The CDR3 has 16 residues. The CDR3 reads CATSRDSGSRTDTQYF. CDR3 DNA sequence: TGTGCCACCAGCAGAGATAGCGGGAGTAGGACAGATACGCAGTATTTT.

This clonotype was observed many times. V is TRBV5-1 and J is TRBJ2-2; D unresolved. The CDR3 sequence is 14 residues long. Trimming removed 1 base at V and 3 bases at J, with 7 bases between. CDR1 and CDR2 (germline): SGHRS, YFSETQ. The CDR3 DNA sequence: TGCGCCAGCAGCTTGATACTGGACACCGGGGAGCTGTTTTTT. Its protein is CASSLILDTGELFF. The variable domain in full, with the rest retrieved from reference TRBV5-1 and TRBJ2-2, is KAGVTQTPRYLIKTRGQQVTLSCSPISGHRSVSWYQQTPGQGLQFLFEYFSETQRNKGNFPGRFSGRQFSNSRSEMNVSTLELGDSALYLCASSLILDTGELFFGEGSRLTVL.

This chain's CDR3 is CASSLAPGPIYEQYF. The CDR3 region has the DNA TGCGCCAGCAGCTTGGCCCCAGGCCCCATCTACGAGCAGTACTTC. The V gene is TRBV5-1, the J gene TRBJ2-7; D gene ambiguous. V was cut by 0 bases and J by 3 bases, with 13 bases left in between. The CDR3 has 15 residues. The germline CDR1 and CDR2 sequences are SGHRS and YFSETQ.

In this sample, this clonotype turned up many times. The chain employs TRBV10-3 and TRBJ2-1; TRBD2 matches 12 bases. V dropped 3 bases and J dropped 6; count of bases not matched to a gene: 3. Germline V gene lookup returns CDR1 ENHRY and CDR2 SYGVKD. This CDR3 has 15 amino acids. For the CDR3, the DNA is TGTGCCATCAGTGATGCTAGCGGGAGGGCCAATGAGCAGTTCTTC. Translated: CAISDASGRANEQFF.

This clonotype was observed a handful of times. The chain is built from TRBV27 and TRBJ1-4; possibly TRBD1 for D (5 bases). Germline V lookup: CDR1 MNHEY, CDR2 SMNVEV (reference sequence). This CDR3 region has 16 residues. V lost 6 bases and J lost 3, with 17 bases in between. CDR3 sequence (DNA): TGTGCCAGCAGACTTAACCCCGGGACTCCTAATGAAAAACTGTTTTTT. This gives the protein CASRLNPGTPNEKLFF.

This clonotype came up many times. This chain connects TRBV5-1 to TRBJ1-2, with D unclear. V gave up 0 bases and J gave up 3 bases, with 6 bases separating them. There are 13 residues in the CDR3. Germline values: CDR1 SGHRS, CDR2 YFSETQ. This CDR3 reads CASSLDRDYGYTF. The CDR3, as DNA: TGCGCCAGCAGCTTGGACAGAGACTATGGCTACACCTTC. Full variable domain (remainder filled in from reference TRBV5-1 and TRBJ1-2): KAGVTQTPRYLIKTRGQQVTLSCSPISGHRSVSWYQQTPGQGLQFLFEYFSETQRNKGNFPGRFSGRQFSNSRSEMNVSTLELGDSALYLCASSLDRDYGYTFGSGTRLTVV.

This chain uses TRBV28 with TRBJ2-3; the D call may be TRBD1 or TRBD2 (5 bases each). The CDR3 has 16 residues. With 6 bases removed from V and 4 bases from J, the gap between germline ends came to 20 bases. Germline CDR1 is MDHEN and CDR2 is SYDVKM. The CDR3 coding sequence is TGTGCCAGCAGGGTTCCGGGATCGCGAGGGGCAGATACGCAGTATTTT. Residues: CASRVPGSRGADTQYF.

This clonotype was seen a handful of times. The V and J genes are TRBV5-1 and TRBJ1-2; the match to TRBD1 covers 8 bases. The V gene's germline CDR1 is SGHRS and CDR2 YFSETQ. The V gene end was trimmed by 4 bases and the J gene end by 4 bases; junction bases not matched to a gene: 9. The CDR3 covers 15 residues. CDR3 protein: CASSTDRASTYGYTF. Written as DNA, the CDR3 is TGCGCCAGCAGCACGGACAGGGCCTCCACCTATGGCTACACCTTC.

This clonotype was picked up many times. J is TRBJ2-1 and V is TRBV27; D gene unclear. The CDR3 is 11 amino acids. CDR1 is MNHEY, CDR2 SMNVEV, per germline (reference sequence). V was pared by 4 bases and J by 8 bases, with 6 bases between. Here the CDR3 DNA reads TGTGCCAGCAGTTACTATGATGAGCAGTTCTTC. It yields the protein CASSYYDEQFF.

The rearrangement joins TRBV6-5 to TRBJ2-3; a weak D match, TRBD2 (6 bases). The CDR3 loop spans 12 amino acids. Between the trimmed V and J ends, which lost 6 bases and 9 bases, there was a span of 13 bases. Looked up from germline, CDR1 is MNHEY and CDR2 is SVGAGI. The CDR3 coding sequence is TGTGCCAGCAGCGCGGGACTCTCCACGCAGTATTTT. It encodes CASSAGLSTQYF.

This clonotype was counted at least ten times. The chain recombines TRBV20-1 with TRBJ1-5; D remains ambiguous. Trimming stripped 4 bases from V and 7 bases from J, with 14 bases between. Germline V gene lookup returns CDR1 DFQATT and CDR2 SNEGSKA (reference sequence). The CDR3 sequence is 13 residues long. CDR3 sequence (DNA): TGCAGTGCTATTGTTTCGGGCGAACAGCCCCAGCATTTT. It encodes CSAIVSGEQPQHF.

Ten or more counts support this clonotype. The rearrangement uses TRBV20-1 and TRBJ1-3; TRBD1 aligns across 7 bases. The junction had 6 bases not matched to a gene; V was cut back by 1 base and J by 6 bases. The germline V gene encodes CDR1 DFQATT and CDR2 SNEGSKA (reference sequence). The CDR3 runs 14 residues. The CDR3 loop is CSARAGRGINTIYF. For the CDR3, the DNA is TGCAGTGCTAGAGCGGGCAGGGGGATAAACACCATATATTTT.

This clonotype has a handful of counts. This sequence may be a read error, since a much larger clone differs from it by one base. This rearrangement joins TRBV28 to TRBJ1-5; D might be TRBD1 (6 bases). V was cut by 6 bases and J by 6 bases, with 9 bases left in between. The CDR3 loop spans 12 amino acids. Germline V gene lookup returns CDR1 MDHEN and CDR2 SYDVKM. CDR3 sequence (DNA): TGTGCCAGCAGCGTAGGGGGTCAGCCCCAGCATTTT. Protein sequence: CASSVGGQPQHF.

This clonotype was counted a few times. This chain connects TRBV11-2 to TRBJ2-4; 10 positions agree with TRBD2. In germline, CDR1 is SGHAT, CDR2 FQNNGV. The CDR3 has 16 residues. With V trimmed by 4 bases and J by 8 bases, 11 bases remained unmatched. The CDR3 loop reads CASSSPRTSGADIQYF. The CDR3 DNA sequence: TGTGCCAGCAGCTCGCCTCGGACTAGCGGAGCGGACATTCAGTACTTC.

The rearrangement uses TRBV2 and TRBJ2-2, with 9 bases identical to TRBD2. Germline values: CDR1 SNHLY, CDR2 FYNNEI. J was trimmed by 2 bases and V by 8 bases; bases with no gene match: 3. This CDR3 comprises 14 residues. The CDR3 bases are TGTGCCAGCCAGACTAGCGGCAACACCGGGGAGCTGTTTTTT. Its translation: CASQTSGNTGELFF.

This clonotype was seen more than once but under ten times. The rearrangement joins TRBV13 to TRBJ2-5; 8 nucleotides align to TRBD2. CDR1 and CDR2 (germline): PRHDT, FYEKMQ (reference sequence). The CDR3 loop spans 15 amino acids. The junction had 7 bases not matched to a gene; V was cut back by 3 bases and J by 4 bases. CDR3 loop: CASSFVAGGGETQYF. CDR3 nucleotides: TGTGCCAGCAGCTTTGTCGCGGGAGGCGGAGAGACCCAGTACTTC.

This clonotype appeared a few times. A much larger clone lies a single base off, so this may be a read error. The rearrangement links TRBV14 to TRBJ1-1; the D gene is possibly TRBD1 (6 bases). The V gene's germline CDR1 is SGHDN and CDR2 FVKESK. V was clipped by 0 bases and J by 7 bases, with 15 bases between them. The CDR3 runs to 15 residues. CDR3 in DNA: TGTGCCAGCAGCCAAGATTCGGCCAGGGGCCATGAAGCTTTCTTT. This codes for CASSQDSARGHEAFF.

This chain joins TRBV14 and TRBJ1-2, with D hard to call. This CDR3 is built from 14 residues. From germline, CDR1 is SGHDN and CDR2 FVKESK. Between the trimmed V and J ends, which lost 3 bases and 4 bases, there was a span of 12 bases. The CDR3 is CASSQNIGPYGYTF. CDR3 bases: TGTGCCAGCAGCCAGAACATAGGACCCTATGGCTACACCTTC.

The chain recombines TRBV2 with TRBJ2-2, with 9 positions matching TRBD1. Germline V gene data show CDR1 as SNHLY and CDR2 as FYNNEI. The CDR3 runs to 15 residues. J gave up 5 bases and V 6 bases, and 7 bases lay outside the gene matches. The CDR3 DNA follows: TGTGCCAGCAGAGAACAGGGGGCGAGGACCGGGGAGCTGTTTTTT. Translating gives CASREQGARTGELFF.

This clonotype has at least ten counts. The rearrangement joins TRBV20-1 to TRBJ2-1; TRBD2 matches 14 bases. After removal of 4 bases from V and 4 bases from J, the junction contained 12 bases not matched to a gene. Germline V CDR1 and CDR2: DFQATT, SNEGSKA (reference sequence). The CDR3 runs to 18 residues. The CDR3 loop reads CSAKGLAGGPTFYNEQFF. In nucleotides, the CDR3 is TGCAGTGCTAAAGGACTAGCGGGAGGACCTACGTTTTACAATGAGCAGTTCTTC.

This clonotype was found many times. The chain has TRBV14 and TRBJ2-7; D may be TRBD1 (5 bases). Trimming took 0 bases from V and 7 from J, leaving 13 bases between them. Germline CDR1 is SGHDN and CDR2 is FVKESK. This CDR3 spans 14 amino acids. CDR3 nucleotide sequence: TGTGCCAGCAGCCAAGAGTTACAGGTGGGGGAGCAGTACTTC. This sequence encodes CASSQELQVGEQYF.

This clonotype occurred a few times. The chain has TRBV6-6 and TRBJ2-7; D is perhaps TRBD1 (6 bases). V was trimmed by 3 bases and J by 5 bases, leaving 11 bases between them. The germline CDR1 and CDR2 sequences are MNHNY and SVGAGI (reference sequence). There are 13 residues in the CDR3. DNA for the CDR3: TGTGCCAGCAGTTATGCAGGGGTCCACGAGCAGTACTTC. It yields the protein CASSYAGVHEQYF.

This clonotype was detected many times. The chain carries TRBV6-1 and TRBJ2-1; 10 bases agree with TRBD2. The V gene end was trimmed by 4 bases and the J gene end by 4 bases; junction bases not matched to a gene: 4. The CDR3 length is 15 residues. Germline CDR1 is MNHNS and CDR2 is SASEGT. CDR3 residues: CASSGASGSYNEQFF. DNA of the CDR3: TGTGCCAGCAGTGGCGCTAGCGGGAGTTACAATGAGCAGTTCTTC.

With regard to this clonotype: At one of its ends the junction is not consistent with the germline gene, which may arise from a read error. The chain combines TRBV20-1 with TRBJ2-1; 15 bases align to TRBD2. CDR1 DFQATT and CDR2 SNEGSKA come from the germline V gene (reference sequence). The CDR3 is made up of 14 amino acids. In DNA form, the CDR3 reads TGCTGTGCTGGACTAGCGGGAGGGGACAATGAGCAGTTCTTC. Translation: CCAGLAGGDNEQFF.

This clonotype has at least ten counts. The chain links TRBV6-1 to TRBJ2-1; a weak D match, TRBD2 (6 bases). The CDR3 totals 16 residues. CDR1 and CDR2 (germline): MNHNS, SASEGT. Trimming removed 1 base at V and 4 bases at J, with 14 bases between. CDR3 nucleotides: TGTGCCAGCAGTGAAGTGTCCGGCGGGGCGTACAATGAGCAGTTCTTC. Its protein is CASSEVSGGAYNEQFF.